A selection of T cell receptor beta chains follows, all from one sample in a study of graft-versus-host responses after intestinal transplantation. The assay was immunoSEQ multiplex PCR, and TCRdb's table has in-frame clones only and misses some. The sample records roughly 120,000 clones, 90% to 95% being singletons. The antigens these receptors bind are not known. This material consisted of unstimulated CD8+ T cells sorted from spleen or lymph node cells, taken before intestinal transplant. The receptors were sampled from a human donor who received an intestinal transplant. Both conserved end residues are part of each CDR3. The D gene is left open where the match is weak. Rows give clone size only sometimes, using once, few, many, or a class for an expanded clone.

>.|.|TRBV7-9|TRBJ2-3
CASSLVSSADTQYF
TGTGCCAGCAGCTTAGTTTCTAGCGCAGATACGCAGTATTTT
>.|.|TRBV6-5|TRBJ2-3
CAHSGSTDTQYF
TGTGCCCATAGCGGTAGCACAGATACGCAGTATTTT
>TRBD1|.|TRBV4-1|TRBJ2-7
CASSRGQGYEQYF
TGCGCCAGCAGCCGGGGACAGGGGTACGAGCAGTACTTC
>TRBD2|.|TRBV9|TRBJ2-1
CASSVWALAGYYNEQFF
TGTGCCAGCAGCGTATGGGCATTAGCGGGATATTACAATGAGCAGTTCTTC
>.|.|TRBV30|TRBJ1-1
CAWTFPQARAQAFF
TGTGCCTGGACTTTCCCTCAGGCCCGGGCCCAAGCTTTCTTT
>.|.|TRBV15|TRBJ1-5
CATSRPPGGSNQPQHF
TGTGCCACCAGCAGACCACCCGGCGGTAGCAATCAGCCCCAGCATTTT
>.|.|TRBV15|TRBJ1-3
CATSRDWVNAGNTIYF
TGTGCCACCAGCAGAGATTGGGTGAACGCCGGAAACACCATATATTTT
>.|.|TRBV6-5|TRBJ1-1
CASSYRGNTEAFF
TGTGCCAGCAGTTACAGGGGCAACACTGAAGCTTTCTTT
>.|.|TRBV19|TRBJ2-1
CASNLIDSPYNEQFF
TGTGCCAGCAACTTAATAGACAGTCCCTACAATGAGCAGTTCTTC
>.|once|TRBV7-9|TRBJ1-2
CASSLASGPSHGYTF
TGTGCCAGCAGCTTAGCGTCGGGACCCTCTCATGGCTACACCTTC
>.|.|TRBV7-6|TRBJ2-7
CASSSSMTPFAYEQYF
TGTGCCAGCAGCTCGTCCATGACGCCCTTCGCGTACGAGCAGTACTTC
>.|.|TRBV7-9|TRBJ1-1
CASSLAQTEAFF
TGTGCCAGCAGCTTAGCCCAAACTGAGGCTTTCTTT
>TRBD2|.|TRBV19|TRBJ2-1
CASSRTPLAGGFHNEQFF
TGTGCCAGTAGTAGAACCCCCCTAGCGGGAGGTTTCCACAATGAGCAGTTCTTC
>.|.|TRBV5-1|TRBJ2-7
CASSLDVGDYEQYF
TGCGCCAGCAGCTTGGACGTGGGGGACTACGAGCAGTACTTC
>.|.|TRBV7-6|TRBJ2-7
CASSLGDGASYEQYF
TGTGCCAGCAGCTTAGGGGATGGCGCCTCCTACGAGCAGTACTTC
>.|.|TRBV19|TRBJ2-1
CASSIVSSGPSYNEQFF
TGTGCCAGTAGTATAGTATCCAGCGGGCCCTCCTACAATGAGCAGTTCTTC
>.|.|TRBV27|TRBJ1-2
CASSRQDLYGYTF
TGTGCCAGCAGTCGACAGGACCTCTATGGCTACACCTTC
>.|.|TRBV5-1|TRBJ2-7
CASSLGSGKGYEQYF
TGCGCCAGCAGCTTGGGGTCAGGGAAGGGGTACGAGCAGTACTTC
>TRBD1|.|TRBV15|TRBJ2-2
CATSSPARDRGTGELFF
TGTGCCACCAGCAGCCCGGCCCGGGACAGGGGTACCGGGGAGCTGTTTTTT
>TRBD1|once|TRBV4-1|TRBJ1-5
CASSRRTGLSQPQHF
TGCGCCAGCAGCCGGAGGACAGGTCTTAGTCAGCCCCAGCATTTT
>.|.|TRBV19|TRBJ1-5
CASTQFAPGSNQPQHF
TGTGCCAGTACCCAATTCGCTCCCGGGAGCAATCAGCCCCAGCATTTT
>.|.|TRBV7-9|TRBJ2-3
CASSLGTDTQYF
TGTGCCAGCAGCTTAGGAACAGATACGCAGTATTTT
>TRBD1|.|TRBV27|TRBJ2-7
CASRGTGGYEQYF
TGTGCCAGCAGGGGAACAGGGGGCTACGAGCAGTACTTC
>.|.|TRBV30|TRBJ2-1
CAWSVRAVPYNEQFF
TGTGCCTGGAGTGTTAGGGCGGTTCCCTACAATGAGCAGTTCTTC
>.|once|TRBV7-2|TRBJ2-3
CASSLWGRSTDTQYF
TGTGCCAGCAGCTTATGGGGCAGGTCCACAGATACGCAGTATTTT
>.|once|TRBV2|TRBJ2-7
CASTNGGEQYF
TGTGCCAGCACTAACGGGGGCGAGCAGTACTTC
>.|.|TRBV5-4|TRBJ2-5
CASSPFLFRTQYF
TGTGCCAGCAGCCCCTTTTTATTTCGGACCCAGTACTTC
>.|.|TRBV5-4|TRBJ2-7
CASSLGTETEQYF
TGTGCCAGCAGCTTGGGGACAGAGACCGAGCAGTACTTC
>.|once|TRBV27|TRBJ2-6
CASRSGSSGANVLTF
TGTGCCAGCAGGTCCGGGAGCTCTGGGGCCAACGTCCTGACTTTC
>TRBD1|.|TRBV28|TRBJ2-7
CASRRRDSQFSYEQYF
TGTGCCAGCAGACGACGGGACAGCCAGTTTTCCTACGAGCAGTACTTC
>.|.|TRBV30|TRBJ2-7
CAWSGGNEQYF
TGTGCTTGGAGCGGAGGAAACGAGCAGTACTTC
>TRBD1|.|TRBV15|TRBJ1-4
CATSRPRGPPNEKLFF
TGTGCCACCAGCAGGCCAAGGGGGCCTCCTAATGAAAAACTGTTTTTT
>.|.|TRBV29-1|TRBJ2-1
CSVEDRGTAGEQFF
TGCAGCGTTGAAGATCGTGGGACCGCCGGTGAGCAGTTCTTC
>.|once|TRBV1|TRBJ2-2
CTSSQFQREDCTGELFF
TGCACCAGCAGCCAATTCCAGCGGGAGGATTGCACCGGGGAGCTGTTTTTT
>TRBD2|.|TRBV5-1|TRBJ2-1
CASSLAGSQNEQFF
TGCGCCAGCAGCTTAGCGGGATCTCAGAATGAGCAGTTCTTC
>.|.|TRBV7-9|TRBJ1-4
CASSLGQSGYKEKLFF
TGTGCCAGCAGCCTCGGACAGTCTGGGTATAAGGAAAAACTGTTTTTT
>.|.|TRBV7-2|TRBJ2-7
CASSLDRDLAYEQYF
TGTGCCAGCAGCTTAGACCGTGACTTGGCCTACGAGCAGTACTTC
>TRBD2|.|TRBV28|TRBJ2-1
CASSFPPGGAYNEQFF
TGTGCCAGCAGTTTCCCGCCGGGGGGAGCTTACAATGAGCAGTTCTTC
>TRBD1|.|TRBV19|TRBJ1-1
CASSWTGATEAFF
TGTGCCAGTAGTTGGACAGGGGCAACTGAAGCTTTCTTT
>.|.|TRBV9|TRBJ2-1
CASSVALMGRNTSSYNEQFF
TGTGCCAGCAGCGTAGCTTTAATGGGACGGAACACGAGCTCCTACAATGAGCAGTTCTTC
>.|.|TRBV30|TRBJ1-2
CAWSSAGLSNYGYTF
TGTGCCTGGAGTTCGGCGGGGTTATCGAACTATGGCTACACCTTC
>TRBD2|.|TRBV6-4|TRBJ2-1
CASSASRLAGANEQFF
TGTGCCAGCAGTGCCTCCAGACTAGCGGGAGCCAATGAGCAGTTCTTC
>.|once|TRBV28|TRBJ2-3
CASSLLWVDTQYF
TGTGCCAGCAGCCTCCTCTGGGTAGATACGCAGTATTTT
>TRBD2|.|TRBV16|TRBJ2-7
CASSQWGLAGTSYEQYF
TGTGCCAGCAGCCAATGGGGACTAGCGGGGACGTCCTACGAGCAGTACTTC
>TRBD2|.|TRBV6-4|TRBJ2-3
CASSLLAGMDTQYF
TGTGCCAGCAGCCTACTAGCGGGTATGGATACGCAGTATTTT
>.|.|TRBV9|TRBJ2-7
CASSAGADYYEQYF
TGTGCCAGCAGCGCGGGAGCCGATTACTACGAGCAGTACTTC
>.|.|TRBV4-1|TRBJ2-7
CASSASTSSSYEQYF
TGCGCCAGCAGCGCCTCGACAAGTTCTAGCTACGAGCAGTACTTC
>.|.|TRBV20-1|TRBJ1-2
CSARRPNGYTF
TGCAGTGCTAGACGGCCCAATGGCTACACCTTC
>.|.|TRBV19|TRBJ2-1
CASSIGGADNEQFF
TGTGCCAGTAGTATAGGTGGGGCGGACAATGAGCAGTTCTTC
>TRBD2|.|TRBV7-9|TRBJ2-1
CASRSPVAGSVEQFF
TGTGCCAGCAGATCTCCCGTAGCGGGATCCGTCGAGCAGTTCTTC
>TRBD2|.|TRBV28|TRBJ2-7
CASSSGTSWYEQYF
TGTGCCAGCAGTTCCGGGACTAGTTGGTACGAGCAGTACTTC
>.|.|TRBV19|TRBJ2-2
CASIRPGGELFF
TGTGCCAGTATTAGACCTGGCGGGGAGCTGTTTTTT
>TRBD2|.|TRBV28|TRBJ2-3
CASSDPGTSGSLYF
TGTGCCAGCAGTGACCCGGGAACTAGCGGGAGTTTGTATTTT